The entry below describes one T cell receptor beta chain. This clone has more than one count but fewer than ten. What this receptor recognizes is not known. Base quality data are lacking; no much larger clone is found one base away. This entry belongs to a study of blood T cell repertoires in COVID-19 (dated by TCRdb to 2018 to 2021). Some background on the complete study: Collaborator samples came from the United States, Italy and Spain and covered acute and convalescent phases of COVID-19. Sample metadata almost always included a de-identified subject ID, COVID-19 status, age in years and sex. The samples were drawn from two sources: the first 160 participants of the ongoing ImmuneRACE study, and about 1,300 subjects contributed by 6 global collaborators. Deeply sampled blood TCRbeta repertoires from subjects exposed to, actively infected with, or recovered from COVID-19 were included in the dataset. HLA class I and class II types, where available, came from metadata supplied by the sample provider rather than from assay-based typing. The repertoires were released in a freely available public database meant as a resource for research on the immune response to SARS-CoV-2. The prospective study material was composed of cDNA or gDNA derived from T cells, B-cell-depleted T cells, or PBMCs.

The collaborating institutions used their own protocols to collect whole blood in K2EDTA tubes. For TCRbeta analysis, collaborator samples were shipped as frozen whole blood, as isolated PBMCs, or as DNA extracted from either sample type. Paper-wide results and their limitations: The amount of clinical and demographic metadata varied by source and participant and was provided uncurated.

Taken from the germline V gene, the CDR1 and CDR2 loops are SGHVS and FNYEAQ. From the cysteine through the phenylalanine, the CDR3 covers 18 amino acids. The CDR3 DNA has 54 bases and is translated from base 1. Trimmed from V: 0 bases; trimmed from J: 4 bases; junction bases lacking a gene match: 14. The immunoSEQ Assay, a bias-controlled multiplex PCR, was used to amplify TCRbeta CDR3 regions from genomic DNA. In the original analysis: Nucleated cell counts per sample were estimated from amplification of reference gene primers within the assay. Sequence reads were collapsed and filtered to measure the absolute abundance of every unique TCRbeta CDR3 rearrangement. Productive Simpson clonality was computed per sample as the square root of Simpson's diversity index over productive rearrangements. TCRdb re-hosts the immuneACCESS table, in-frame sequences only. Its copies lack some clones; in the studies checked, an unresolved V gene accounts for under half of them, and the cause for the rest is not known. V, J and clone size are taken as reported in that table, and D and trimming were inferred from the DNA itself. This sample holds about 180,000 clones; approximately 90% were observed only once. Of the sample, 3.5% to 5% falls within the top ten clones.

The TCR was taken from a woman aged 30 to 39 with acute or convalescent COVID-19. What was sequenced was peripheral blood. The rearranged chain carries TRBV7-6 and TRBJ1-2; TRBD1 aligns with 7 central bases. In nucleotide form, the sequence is TGTGCCAGCAGCTTAGCGGCAGATGGGCAGGGGGTAGTCTATGGCTACACCTTC. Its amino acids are CASSLAADGQGVVYGYTF. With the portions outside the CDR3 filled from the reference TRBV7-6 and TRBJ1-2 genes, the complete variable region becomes GAGVSQSPRYKVTKRGQDVALRCDPISGHVSLYWYRQALGQGPEFLTYFNYEAQQDKSGLPNDRFSAERPEGSISTLTIQRTEQRDSAMYRCASSLAADGQGVVYGYTFGSGTRLTVV.